The rows below give T cell receptor beta chains drawn from one sample of a study of shared clonotypes between healthy human individuals. Data came from immunoSEQ multiplex PCR; TCRdb stores just in-frame clones and leaves some out. This sample yields a few million clones, of which approximately 93% are seen a single time; 0.39% belongs to the top ten. Specimen: naive CD4+ T cells from PBMCs. All receptors come from a man aged 18 to 29 in good health. Some clones in this sample may be carry-over from other donors' samples. Each CDR3 is given with its conserved first and last residue. A D gene is named only where the DNA matches it firmly. The listing skips clone size in some rows; elsewhere it reads once, few, many or a size class.

CDR3	DNA	J	D	V	size
CASSQIIGQPQHF	TGCGCCAGCAGCCAGATTATTGGACAGCCCCAGCATTTT	TRBJ1-5	-	TRBV4-1	-
CASSYSRRNYGYTF	TGTGCCAGCAGTTACTCCCGACGGAACTATGGCTACACCTTC	TRBJ1-2	-	TRBV6-5	-
CASSQGLAGYQETQYF	TGCGCCAGCAGCCAAGGGCTAGCGGGTTACCAAGAGACCCAGTACTTC	TRBJ2-5	TRBD2	TRBV4-1	-
CASSPPGPYGYTF	TGTGCCAGCAGCCCCCCCGGCCCATATGGCTACACCTTC	TRBJ1-2	-	TRBV14	-
CASSLYSSFVYEQYF	TGTGCCAGCAGCTTATACTCCAGCTTCGTCTACGAGCAGTACTTC	TRBJ2-7	-	TRBV7-9	-
CASSYPGQANTGELFF	TGTGCCAGCAGTTACCCGGGACAGGCGAACACCGGGGAGCTGTTTTTT	TRBJ2-2	TRBD1	TRBV6-6	-
CAWSEVWGIQYF	TGTGCCTGGAGTGAGGTTTGGGGCATTCAGTACTTC	TRBJ2-4	-	TRBV30	-
CASSVITGKAFF	TGTGCCAGCAGCGTGATTACGGGGAAAGCTTTCTTT	TRBJ1-1	-	TRBV5-5	-
CASSPQGSNTGELFF	TGTGCCAGCTCACCACAGGGGTCGAACACCGGGGAGCTGTTTTTT	TRBJ2-2	-	TRBV18	once
CASSQDRDRLYNEQFF	TGTGCCAGCAGCCAAGATCGGGACAGGCTCTACAATGAGCAGTTCTTC	TRBJ2-1	TRBD1	TRBV4-2	-
CASSKTSGELFF	TGTGCCAGCAGCAAAACATCCGGGGAGCTGTTTTTT	TRBJ2-2	-	TRBV7-9	-
CASSFFTNYGYTF	TGTGCCAGCAGTTTCTTTACTAACTATGGCTACACCTTC	TRBJ1-2	-	TRBV28	once
CASSLRQTGELFF	TGTGCCAGCAGTCTCCGACAGACCGGGGAGCTGTTTTTT	TRBJ2-2	-	TRBV27	-
CASSVAPRAAKNIQYF	TGTGCCAGCAGCGTAGCTCCCAGGGCAGCCAAAAACATTCAGTACTTC	TRBJ2-4	-	TRBV9	-
CASSPSGSTYNEQFF	TGTGCCAGCAGCCCTAGCGGGTCGACCTACAATGAGCAGTTCTTC	TRBJ2-1	TRBD2	TRBV7-2	-
CASSQDLLARQETQYF	TGCGCCAGCAGCCAAGACCTACTAGCCCGCCAAGAGACCCAGTACTTC	TRBJ2-5	-	TRBV4-3	-
CSAANDRAEAFF	TGCAGCGCCGCAAATGACAGGGCTGAAGCTTTCTTT	TRBJ1-1	TRBD1	TRBV29-1	-